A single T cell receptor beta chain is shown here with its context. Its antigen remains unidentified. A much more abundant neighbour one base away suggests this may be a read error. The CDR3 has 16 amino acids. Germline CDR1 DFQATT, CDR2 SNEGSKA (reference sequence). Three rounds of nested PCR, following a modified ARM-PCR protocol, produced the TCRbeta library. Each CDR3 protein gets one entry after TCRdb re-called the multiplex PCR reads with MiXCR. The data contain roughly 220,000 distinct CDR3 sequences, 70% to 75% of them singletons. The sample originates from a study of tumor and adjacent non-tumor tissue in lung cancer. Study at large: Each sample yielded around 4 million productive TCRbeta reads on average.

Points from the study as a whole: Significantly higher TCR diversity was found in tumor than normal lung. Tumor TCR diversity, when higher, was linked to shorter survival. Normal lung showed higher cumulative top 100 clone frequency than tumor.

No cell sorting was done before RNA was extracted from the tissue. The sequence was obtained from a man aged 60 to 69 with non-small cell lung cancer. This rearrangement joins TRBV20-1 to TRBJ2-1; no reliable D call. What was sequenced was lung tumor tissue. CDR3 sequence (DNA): TGCGGTGCTACCCCAGCGAGGCTTTGGGCAATCAATGAGCAGTTCTTC. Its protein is CGATPARLWAINEQFF.